Listed below are T cell receptor beta chains from one sample, sequenced in a study of beta chain features in type 1 diabetes. Sequencing used immunoSEQ multiplex PCR; TCRdb keeps in-frame clones, though not all of them. This table has around 710,000 clones, around 12% appearing once. The sample comprised naive CD4+ T cells from blood. Receptors were obtained from a young man with type 1 diabetes. Each CDR3 is given with its conserved first and last residue. The order of the fields is V gene, CDR3 protein.

>TRBV11-2
CASSLERVSGRGYTF
>TRBV2
CASSPVTGWANEKLFF
>TRBV6-6
CASSSGTGTYEQYF
>TRBV18
CASSPPLGQGALSGYTF
>TRBV9
CASSPGTEDNSPLHF
>TRBV9
CASSPGGQGTTGELFF
>TRBV7-7
CASSLGGGATQYF
>TRBV5-1
CASSFTGLNEQYF
>TRBV29-1
CSVSDGYEQYF
>TRBV18
CASSPTSDRGNTF
>TRBV28
CASSLTSGKNIQYF
>TRBV4-3
CASSQDHLRGRVTQPQHF
>TRBV30
CAWSKGTGGPDEQFF
>TRBV5-4
CASSLPSRQGLGYTF
>TRBV7-6
CASSLLEVRETQYF